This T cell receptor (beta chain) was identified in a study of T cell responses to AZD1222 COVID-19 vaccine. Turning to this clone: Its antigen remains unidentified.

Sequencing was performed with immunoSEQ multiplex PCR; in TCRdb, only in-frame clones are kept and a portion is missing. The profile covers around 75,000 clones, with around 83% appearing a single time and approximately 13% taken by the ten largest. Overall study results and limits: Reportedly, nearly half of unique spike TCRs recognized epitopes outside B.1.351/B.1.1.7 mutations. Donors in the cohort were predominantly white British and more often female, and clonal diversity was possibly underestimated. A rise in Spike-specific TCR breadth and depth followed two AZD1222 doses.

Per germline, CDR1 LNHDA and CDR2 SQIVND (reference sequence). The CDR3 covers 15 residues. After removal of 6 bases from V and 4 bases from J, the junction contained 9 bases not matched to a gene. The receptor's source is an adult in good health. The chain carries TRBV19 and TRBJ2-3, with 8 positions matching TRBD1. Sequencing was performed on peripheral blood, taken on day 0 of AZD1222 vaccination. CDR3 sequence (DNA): TGTGCCAGTAGGCGACAGGGGACGGGACCAGATACGCAGTATTTT. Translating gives CASRRQGTGPDTQYF.